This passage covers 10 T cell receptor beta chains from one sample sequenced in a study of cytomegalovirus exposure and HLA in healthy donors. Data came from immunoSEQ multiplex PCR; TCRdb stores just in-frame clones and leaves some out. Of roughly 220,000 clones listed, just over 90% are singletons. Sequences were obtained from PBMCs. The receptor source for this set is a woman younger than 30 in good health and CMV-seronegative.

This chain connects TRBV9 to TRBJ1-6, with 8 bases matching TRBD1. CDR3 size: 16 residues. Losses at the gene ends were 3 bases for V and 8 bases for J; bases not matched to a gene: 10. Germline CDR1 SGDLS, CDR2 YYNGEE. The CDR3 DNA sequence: TGTGCCAGCAGCGCCGTCTCCGGGACAGGATATTCACCCCTCCACTTT. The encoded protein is CASSAVSGTGYSPLHF.

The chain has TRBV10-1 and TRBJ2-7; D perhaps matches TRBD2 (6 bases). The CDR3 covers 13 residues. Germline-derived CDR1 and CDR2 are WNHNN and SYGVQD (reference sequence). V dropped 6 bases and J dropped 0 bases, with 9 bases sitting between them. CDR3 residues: CASRPGSSYEQYF. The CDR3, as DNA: TGCGCCAGCAGGCCCGGGAGCTCCTACGAGCAGTACTTC.

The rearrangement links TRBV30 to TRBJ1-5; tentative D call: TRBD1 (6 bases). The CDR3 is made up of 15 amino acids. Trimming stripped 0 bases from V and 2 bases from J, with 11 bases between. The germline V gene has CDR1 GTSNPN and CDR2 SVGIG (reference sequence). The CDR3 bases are TGTGCCTGGAGTGTACAGGGATTGGGCAATCAGCCCCAGCATTTT. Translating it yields CAWSVQGLGNQPQHF.

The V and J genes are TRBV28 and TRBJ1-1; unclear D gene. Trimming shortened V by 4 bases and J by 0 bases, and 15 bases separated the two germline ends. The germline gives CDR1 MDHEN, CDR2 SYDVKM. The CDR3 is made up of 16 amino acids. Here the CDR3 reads CASSSSPLYMNTEAFF. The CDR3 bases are TGTGCCAGCAGTTCCTCCCCTTTATACATGAACACTGAAGCTTTCTTT.

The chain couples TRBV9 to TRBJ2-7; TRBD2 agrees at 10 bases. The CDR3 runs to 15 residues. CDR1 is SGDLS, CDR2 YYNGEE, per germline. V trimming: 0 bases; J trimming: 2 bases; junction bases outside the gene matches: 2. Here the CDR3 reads CASSVASGSPYEQYF. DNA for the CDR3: TGTGCCAGCAGCGTAGCTAGCGGGAGCCCCTACGAGCAGTACTTC.

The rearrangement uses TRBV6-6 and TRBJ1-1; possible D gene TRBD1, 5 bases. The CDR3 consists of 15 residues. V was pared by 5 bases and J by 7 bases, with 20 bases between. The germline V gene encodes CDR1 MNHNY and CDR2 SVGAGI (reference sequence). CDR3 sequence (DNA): TGTGCCAGCAGTAAAGTGCAGGGTATTGGTAGTGAAGCTTTCTTT. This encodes CASSKVQGIGSEAFF.

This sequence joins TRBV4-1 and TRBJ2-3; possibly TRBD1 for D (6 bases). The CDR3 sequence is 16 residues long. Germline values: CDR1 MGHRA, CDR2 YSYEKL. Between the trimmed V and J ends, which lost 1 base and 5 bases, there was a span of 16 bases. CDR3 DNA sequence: TGCGCCAGCAGCCAAGTCCCACAGCAGGGGATAGATACGCAGTATTTT. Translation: CASSQVPQQGIDTQYF.

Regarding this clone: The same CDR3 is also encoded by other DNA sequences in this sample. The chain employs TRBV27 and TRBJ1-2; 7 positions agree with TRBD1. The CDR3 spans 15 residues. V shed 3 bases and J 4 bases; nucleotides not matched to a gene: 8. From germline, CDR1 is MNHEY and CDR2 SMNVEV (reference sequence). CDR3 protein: CASSFIPGQIYGYTF. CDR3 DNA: TGTGCCAGCAGTTTCATACCGGGACAGATCTATGGCTACACCTTC.

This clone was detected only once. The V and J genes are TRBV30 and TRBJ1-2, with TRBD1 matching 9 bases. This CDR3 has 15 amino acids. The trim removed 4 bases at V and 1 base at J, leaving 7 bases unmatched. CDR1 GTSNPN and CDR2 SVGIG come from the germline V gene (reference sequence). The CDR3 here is CAWKDRDRDNYGYTF. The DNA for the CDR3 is TGTGCCTGGAAAGACCGGGACAGGGATAACTATGGCTACACCTTC.

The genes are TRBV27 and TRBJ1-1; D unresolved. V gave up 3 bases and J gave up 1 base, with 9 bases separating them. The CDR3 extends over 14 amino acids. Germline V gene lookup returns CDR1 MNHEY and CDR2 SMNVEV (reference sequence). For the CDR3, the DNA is TGTGCCAGCAGTTTGGAGGGAACGAACACTGAAGCTTTCTTT. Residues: CASSLEGTNTEAFF.